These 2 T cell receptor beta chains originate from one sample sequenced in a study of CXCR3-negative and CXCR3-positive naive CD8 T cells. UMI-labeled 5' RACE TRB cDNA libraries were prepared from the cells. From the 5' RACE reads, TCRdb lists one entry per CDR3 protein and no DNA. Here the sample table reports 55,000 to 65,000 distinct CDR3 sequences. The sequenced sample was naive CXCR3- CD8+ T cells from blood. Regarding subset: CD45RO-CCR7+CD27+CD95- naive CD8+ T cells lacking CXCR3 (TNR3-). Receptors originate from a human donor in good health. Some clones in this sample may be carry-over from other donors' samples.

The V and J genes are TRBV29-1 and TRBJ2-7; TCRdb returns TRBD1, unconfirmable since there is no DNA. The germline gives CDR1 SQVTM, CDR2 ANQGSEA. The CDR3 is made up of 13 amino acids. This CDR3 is CSVERTDGYEQYF.

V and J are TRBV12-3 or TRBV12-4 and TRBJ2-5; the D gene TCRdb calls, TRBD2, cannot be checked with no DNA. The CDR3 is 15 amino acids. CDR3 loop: CASTSTSGGQETQYF.